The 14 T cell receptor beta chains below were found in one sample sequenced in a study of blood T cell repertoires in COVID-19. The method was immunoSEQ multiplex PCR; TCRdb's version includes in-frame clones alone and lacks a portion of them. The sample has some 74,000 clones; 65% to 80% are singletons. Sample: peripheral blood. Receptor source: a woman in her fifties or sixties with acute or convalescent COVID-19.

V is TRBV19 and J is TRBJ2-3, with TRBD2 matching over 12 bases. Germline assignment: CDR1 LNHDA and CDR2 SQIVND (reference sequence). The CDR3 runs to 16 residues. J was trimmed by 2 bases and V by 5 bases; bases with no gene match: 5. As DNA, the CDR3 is TGTGCCAGTAGTGCCCGGACTAGCGGGAACACAGATACGCAGTATTTT. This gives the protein CASSARTSGNTDTQYF.

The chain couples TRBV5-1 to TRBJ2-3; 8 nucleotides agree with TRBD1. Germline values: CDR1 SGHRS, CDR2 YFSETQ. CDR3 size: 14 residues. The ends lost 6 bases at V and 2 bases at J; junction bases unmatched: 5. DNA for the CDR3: TGCGCCAGCACTCAGGGGGCGCCCACAGATACGCAGTATTTT. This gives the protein CASTQGAPTDTQYF.

CDR3 bases: TGTGCCAGCAGCCTCGACGGGACTAGCGGACTCAATGAGCAGTTCTTC. It codes for CASSLDGTSGLNEQFF. This chain links TRBV4-2 with TRBJ2-1; TRBD2 matches 11 bases. The CDR3 loop spans 16 amino acids. V was clipped by 4 bases and J by 6 bases; unmatched bases: 8. Looked up from germline, CDR1 is LGHNA and CDR2 is YNFKEQ.

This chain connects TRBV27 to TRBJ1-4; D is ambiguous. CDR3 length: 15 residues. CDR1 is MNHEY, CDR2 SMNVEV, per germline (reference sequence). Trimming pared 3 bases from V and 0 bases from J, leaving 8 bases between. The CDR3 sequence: CASSLSVATNEKLFF. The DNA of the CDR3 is TGTGCCAGCAGTTTGTCGGTTGCAACTAATGAAAAACTGTTTTTT.

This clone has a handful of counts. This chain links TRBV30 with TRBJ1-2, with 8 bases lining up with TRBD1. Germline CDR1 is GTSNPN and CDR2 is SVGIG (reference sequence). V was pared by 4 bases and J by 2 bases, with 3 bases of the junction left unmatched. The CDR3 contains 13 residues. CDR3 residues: CAWMDRANYGYTF. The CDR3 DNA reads TGTGCCTGGATGGACAGGGCGAACTATGGCTACACCTTC.

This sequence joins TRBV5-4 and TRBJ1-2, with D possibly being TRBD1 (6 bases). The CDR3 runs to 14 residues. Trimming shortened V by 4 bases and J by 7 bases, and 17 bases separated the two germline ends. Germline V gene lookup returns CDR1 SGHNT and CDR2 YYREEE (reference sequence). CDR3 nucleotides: TGTGCCAGCAGCGGGGGCTTCCTCAAGTCTGGCTACACCTTC. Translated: CASSGGFLKSGYTF.

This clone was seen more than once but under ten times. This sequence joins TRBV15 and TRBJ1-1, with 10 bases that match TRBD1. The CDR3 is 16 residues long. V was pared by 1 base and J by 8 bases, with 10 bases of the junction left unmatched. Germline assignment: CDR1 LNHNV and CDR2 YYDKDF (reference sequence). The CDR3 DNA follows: TGTGCCACCAGCAGAGGCGGACAGGGGGGAGGAACGGAAGCTTTCTTT. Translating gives CATSRGGQGGGTEAFF.

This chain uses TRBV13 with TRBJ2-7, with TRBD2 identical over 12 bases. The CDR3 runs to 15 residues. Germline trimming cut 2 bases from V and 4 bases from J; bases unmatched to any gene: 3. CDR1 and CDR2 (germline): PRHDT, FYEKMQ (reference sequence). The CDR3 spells CASSLLAGGRYEQYF. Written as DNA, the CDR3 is TGTGCCAGCAGCTTACTAGCGGGGGGGCGGTACGAGCAGTACTTC.

CDR3 loop: CASSPRWAAGEQFF. The CDR3 coding sequence is TGTGCCAGCAGCCCTCGCTGGGCAGCGGGTGAGCAGTTCTTC. The rearrangement joins TRBV7-2 to TRBJ2-1, with D perhaps matching TRBD2 (6 bases). Germline CDR1 and CDR2: SGHTA and FQGNSA. There are 14 residues in the CDR3. V was cut by 5 bases and J by 9 bases, with 17 bases left in between.

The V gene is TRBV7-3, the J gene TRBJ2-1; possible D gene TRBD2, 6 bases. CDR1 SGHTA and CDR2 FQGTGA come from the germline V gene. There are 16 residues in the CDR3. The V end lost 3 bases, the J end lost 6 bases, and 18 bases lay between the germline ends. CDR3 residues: CASSLYGTQPVNEQFF. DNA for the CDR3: TGTGCCAGCAGCTTGTACGGGACTCAGCCCGTCAATGAGCAGTTCTTC.

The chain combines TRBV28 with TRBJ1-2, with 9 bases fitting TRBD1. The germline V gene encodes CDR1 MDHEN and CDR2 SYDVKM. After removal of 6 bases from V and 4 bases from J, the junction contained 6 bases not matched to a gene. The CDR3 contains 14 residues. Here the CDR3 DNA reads TGTGCCAGCAGGTTACAGGGGGCGTTCTATGGCTACACCTTC. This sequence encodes CASRLQGAFYGYTF.

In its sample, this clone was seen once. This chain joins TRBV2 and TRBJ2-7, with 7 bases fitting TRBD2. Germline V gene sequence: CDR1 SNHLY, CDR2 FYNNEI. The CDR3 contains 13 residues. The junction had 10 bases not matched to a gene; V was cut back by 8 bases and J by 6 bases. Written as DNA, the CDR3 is TGTGCCAGCGGTCCGGGACTAACGGGCGAGCAGTACTTC. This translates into CASGPGLTGEQYF. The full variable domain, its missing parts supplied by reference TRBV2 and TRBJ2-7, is EPEVTQTPSHQVTQMGQEVILRCVPISNHLYFYWYRQILGQKVEFLVSFYNNEISEKSEIFDDQFSVERPDGSNFTLKIRSTKLEDSAMYFCASGPGLTGEQYFGPGTRLTVT.

This CDR3 is CASSPALAGQNTEAFF. DNA of the CDR3: TGCGCCAGCAGCCCCGCCTTGGCCGGACAGAACACTGAAGCTTTCTTT. The chain employs TRBV5-1 and TRBJ1-1; D perhaps matches TRBD1 (5 bases). Trimming left V 4 bases short and J 1 base short, with 17 bases between. The CDR3 covers 16 residues. Germline V gives CDR1 SGHRS, CDR2 YFSETQ.

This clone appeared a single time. The CDR3 region is CSAEPPVTDTQYF. DNA for the CDR3: TGCAGCGCGGAGCCCCCTGTCACAGATACGCAGTATTTT. The genes are TRBV29-1 and TRBJ2-3; D is ambiguous. The CDR3 covers 13 residues. V lost 7 bases to trimming and J lost 2 bases, with 13 bases between them. Germline CDR1 SQVTM, CDR2 ANQGSEA.